This TCR beta chain was sequenced in a study of cytomegalovirus exposure and HLA in healthy donors. Overall study results and limits: Accurate prediction of HLA-A and HLA-B alleles (for most subjects) was reportedly achieved from TCR beta sequences.

Trimming removed 1 base from V and 7 bases from J, with 22 bases in between. Germline-derived CDR1 and CDR2 are SGHVS and FQNEAQ. The CDR3 sequence is 17 residues long. PCR primers comprised 60 Vbeta and 13 Jbeta primers. Clones were sequenced by immunoSEQ multiplex PCR, and TCRdb holds only the in-frame ones, with some missing. The listing contains about 170,000 clones. With regard to this clone: Its antigen remains unidentified.

The clonotype was recovered from a woman between 18 and 29 years old in good health and CMV-seropositive. Sequencing was done on a sample of PBMCs. The rearrangement links TRBV7-8 to TRBJ1-2; D ambiguous. CDR3 residues: CASSLDQVHRGLSGYTF. In DNA, the CDR3 is TGTGCCAGCAGCTTAGATCAGGTTCATCGGGGTTTAAGTGGCTACACCTTC.